This T cell receptor beta chain was sequenced during a study of T cell repertoires in aging, cancer and after chemotherapy. Study at large: Donors were grouped into six age bands spanning 30 or younger through 70 or older. Over several months to years, re-sampled healthy donor repertoires clearly shared clones. General study findings and limits: Untreated cancer patients had significantly lower blood TCR diversity than age-matched healthy donors.

Multiplex touch-down PCR with TRB-A/B primers amplified rearranged V-D-J TRB sequences. TCRdb passed the multiplex PCR reads through MiXCR, listing each CDR3 protein once. The sample records some 11,000 distinct CDR3 sequences, 42% being singletons. In regard to this clonotype: Its matching antigen is unknown.

V gave up 8 bases and J gave up 0 bases, with 13 bases separating them. The CDR3 length is 15 residues. CDR1 and CDR2 (germline): MDHEN, SYDVKM. Amplification of TCR beta used genomic DNA extracted from peripheral blood. The material sequenced was blood. The chain has TRBV28 and TRBJ2-2; D is perhaps TRBD1 (5 bases). The TCR was taken from a human donor in good health. The CDR3 DNA reads TGTGCCAGCCAAGAGTTCAGGGCGAACACCGGGGAGCTGTTTTTT. Protein product: CASQEFRANTGELFF.